This T cell receptor beta chain was obtained from a study of vaccination effects on CD4 cells after COVID-19. Study context: Each person got two doses of an mRNA SARS-CoV-2 vaccine, BNT162b2 or mRNA-1273.

Notes on this clone: Antigen: not known. A junction end diverges from the germline sequence, so it may reflect a read error.

Viral peptide pools were used in the ViraFEST assay to expand antigen-specific CD4+ T cells, and sequencing came afterward. Once cultured for approximately 10 days, the cells underwent separation to obtain CD4+ T cells. All vaccine recipients tested negative for nucleocapsid antibodies and had never contracted SARS-CoV-2 infection. This table comes from immunoSEQ multiplex PCR, and its TCRdb copy is limited to in-frame clones, with some not included. The profile shows around 68,000 clones, approximately 80% of them singletons. Germline CDR1 reads SGHAT; CDR2 reads FQNNGV. CDR3 length: 11 residues. The TCR originated in a human donor who received a COVID-19 vaccine. The rearrangement links TRBV11-2 to TRBJ1-2; TRBD1 agrees at 7 bases. The source material was CD4+ T cells from PBMCs cultured with SARS-CoV-2 spike peptides, sampled before COVID-19 vaccination. The CDR3 region has the DNA TGTGCCAGCAGCAAGACAGGGTGGGCCCACTTC. Protein: CASSKTGWAHF.